The present TCR beta chain was sequenced within a study of T-cell reconstitution after alpha-beta-depleted transplantation in children. This CDR3 has 14 residues. V shed 10 bases and J 4 bases; nucleotides not matched to a gene: 11. Per germline, CDR1 LNHDA and CDR2 SQIVND (reference sequence). The sample holds many counts of this clonotype. The library targeted TCRbeta and was prepared with unique molecular identifiers. TCRdb called the PCR reads again in MiXCR, with one record for every CDR3 protein. In the table there are approximately 240,000 distinct CDR3 sequences, 9.7% of which are singletons. Sample: PBMCs from the stem cell graft donor, taken from the stem cell graft. The receptor's source is a human donor who donated a stem cell graft to a child with SCID. The J gene is TRBJ1-1, the V gene TRBV19; the match to TRBD1 covers 8 bases. The DNA of the CDR3 is TGTGCCACCAGGGGGCCGGGGCTCGGCACTGAAGCTTTCTTT. Encoded protein: CATRGPGLGTEAFF.